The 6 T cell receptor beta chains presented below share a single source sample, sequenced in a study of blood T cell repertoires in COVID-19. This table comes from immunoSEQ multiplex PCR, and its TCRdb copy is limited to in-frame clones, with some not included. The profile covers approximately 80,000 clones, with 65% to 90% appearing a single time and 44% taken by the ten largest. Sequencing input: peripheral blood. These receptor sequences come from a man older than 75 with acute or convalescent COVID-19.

CDR3: CASSRQGNTEAFF. The CDR3 region has the DNA TGTGCCAGCTCAAGACAGGGGAACACTGAAGCTTTCTTT. The rearrangement uses TRBV18 and TRBJ1-1; 7 nucleotides line up with TRBD1. Germline CDR1 is KGHSH and CDR2 is LQKENI. This CDR3 is built from 13 residues. Trimming took 5 bases from V and 1 from J; bases not matched to a gene: 1.

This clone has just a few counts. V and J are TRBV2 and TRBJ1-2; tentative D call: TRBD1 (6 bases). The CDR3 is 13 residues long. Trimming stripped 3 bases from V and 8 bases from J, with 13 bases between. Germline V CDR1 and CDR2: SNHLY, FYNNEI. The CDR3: CASSETGTLGYTF. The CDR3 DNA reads TGTGCCAGCAGTGAGACCGGGACACTGGGCTACACCTTC.

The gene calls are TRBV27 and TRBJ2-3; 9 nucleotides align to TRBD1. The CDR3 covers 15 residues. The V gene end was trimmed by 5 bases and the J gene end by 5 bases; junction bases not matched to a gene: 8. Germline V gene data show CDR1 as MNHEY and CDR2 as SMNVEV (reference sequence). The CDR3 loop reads CASSLGTGRQDTQYF. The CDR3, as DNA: TGTGCCAGCAGTCTCGGGACAGGGAGGCAAGATACGCAGTATTTT.

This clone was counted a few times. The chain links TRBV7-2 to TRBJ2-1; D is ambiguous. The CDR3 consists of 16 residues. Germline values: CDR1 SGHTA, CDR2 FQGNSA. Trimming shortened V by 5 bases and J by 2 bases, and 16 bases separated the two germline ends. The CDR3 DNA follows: TGTGCCAGCAGCCTGAGCCTAGTAGCCGCCTACAATGAGCAGTTCTTC. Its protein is CASSLSLVAAYNEQFF.

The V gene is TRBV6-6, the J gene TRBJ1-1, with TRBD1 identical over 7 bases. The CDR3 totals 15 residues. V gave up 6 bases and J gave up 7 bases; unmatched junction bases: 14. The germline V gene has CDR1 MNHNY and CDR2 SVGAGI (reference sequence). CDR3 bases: TGTGCCAGCAGACAACCGGGGACAGCAATCATTGAAGCTTTCTTT. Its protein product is CASRQPGTAIIEAFF.

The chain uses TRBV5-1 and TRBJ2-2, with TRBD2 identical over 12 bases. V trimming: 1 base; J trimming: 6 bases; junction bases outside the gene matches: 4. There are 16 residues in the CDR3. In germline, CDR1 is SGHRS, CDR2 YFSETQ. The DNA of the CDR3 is TGCGCCAGCAGCTTGACTAGCGGGAGGTGGGCCGGGGAGCTGTTTTTT. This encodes CASSLTSGRWAGELFF.